This T cell receptor (beta chain) was captured in a study of shared T cell receptors in the human thymus. The length of the CDR3 is 14 residues. Germline CDR1 and CDR2: LGHNT and FRNRAP. Libraries were prepared by immunoSEQ multiplex PCR; TCRdb keeps only in-frame clonotypes and omits some of them. This table has some 660,000 clones, around 87% appearing once. As regards this clone: One junction end does not reproduce the germline sequence, and a read error may be involved.

The same data also went into a second study, on human thymus T cells. That report notes: Thymus was obtained from resections taken during corrective heart surgery. Seemingly biased V and J gene usage marked thymic and blood repertoires. Thymic repertoires from unrelated individuals overlapped highly, related research reported.

Sequenced sample: thymocytes. This chain links TRBV12-5 with TRBJ2-7, with D maybe TRBD2 (6 bases). This clonotype was sampled from a boy in the first two years of life with a congenital heart defect. CDR3 sequence: CASGFSDPEGAVHF. The CDR3 DNA reads TGTGCTAGTGGCTTCTCGGACCCGGAGGGAGCAGTGCACTTC.